A selection of T cell receptor beta chains follows, all from one sample in a study of T cells in Graves' hyperthyroidism and ophthalmopathy. MiXCR, applied by TCRdb to the multiplex PCR reads, yields one record per CDR3 protein. The table has fewer than 500,000 distinct CDR3 sequences, roughly 13% seen once; the top ten hold less than 25%. Sequencing used blood. The receptors shown here come from a man aged 25 to 45 with Graves' hyperthyroidism that later progressed to Graves' ophthalmopathy. Each CDR3 is given with its conserved first and last residue. Fields, in order: J gene, V gene, clone size, D gene, CDR3 DNA, CDR3 protein. D genes are given only for firm matches. Clone size is given for some rows only: seen once, a few or many times, or a class if the clone is expanded.

J: TRBJ2-1
V: TRBV6-5
size: .
D: .
DNA: TGTGCCAGCAGTTATCAAGTAATGATCGGGGGGCCCCTCAATGAGCAGTTCTTC
CDR3: CASSYQVMIGGPLNEQFF

J: TRBJ1-1
V: TRBV10-3
size: few
D: .
DNA: TGTGCCATCAGCCAAAATACTGAAGCTTTCTTT
CDR3: CAISQNTEAFF

J: TRBJ1-6
V: TRBV6-1
size: many
D: .
DNA: TGTGCCAGCAGTGAAGCGGTCGGGATACACTATAATTCACCCCTCCACTTT
CDR3: CASSEAVGIHYNSPLHF

J: TRBJ1-2
V: TRBV28
size: many
D: .
DNA: TGTGCCAGCACCTCATGGGACGGAAGACCGTATGGCTACACCTTC
CDR3: CASTSWDGRPYGYTF

J: TRBJ2-5
V: TRBV6-4
size: .
D: TRBD2
DNA: TGTGCCAGCAAGCCGACTTCGACTAGCGGGGAGACCCAGTACTTC
CDR3: CASKPTSTSGETQYF

J: TRBJ2-1
V: TRBV27
size: few
D: .
DNA: TGTGCCAGTGGCCTTCCCCCGTTTGACAATGAGCAGTTCTTC
CDR3: CASGLPPFDNEQFF

J: TRBJ2-2
V: TRBV6-1
size: few
D: TRBD2
DNA: TGTGCCAGCAGTGAAGACGGGGGGGACACCGGGGAGCTGTTTTTT
CDR3: CASSEDGGDTGELFF

J: TRBJ1-2
V: TRBV19
size: .
D: TRBD1
DNA: TGTGCCAGTAGTTGGGACAGGGAAGGAGGCTACACCTTC
CDR3: CASSWDREGGYTF

J: TRBJ2-3
V: TRBV4-1
size: few
D: .
DNA: TGCGCCAGCAGCCAAGTTGGGGGCCGGACAGATACGCAGTATTTT
CDR3: CASSQVGGRTDTQYF

J: TRBJ2-2
V: TRBV20-1
size: many
D: .
DNA: TGCAGTGCTAGTGGCCCAAACACCGGGGAGCTGTTTTTT
CDR3: CSASGPNTGELFF

J: TRBJ2-5
V: TRBV5-1
size: few
D: .
DNA: TGCGCCAGCAGCTTGGTAGGGACTGAACAAGAGACCCAGTACTTC
CDR3: CASSLVGTEQETQYF

J: TRBJ2-7
V: TRBV6-1
size: many
D: TRBD1
DNA: TGTGCCAGCGGGACAGGCTACGAGCAGTACTTC
CDR3: CASGTGYEQYF

J: TRBJ2-7
V: TRBV5-8
size: few
D: .
DNA: TGTGCCAGCAGCCAGGACCCAGCCTACGAGCAGTACTTC
CDR3: CASSQDPAYEQYF

J: TRBJ1-2
V: TRBV2
size: many
D: .
DNA: TGTGCCAGCAGTTCCGGGCCCAGGCAGGGCTACACCTTC
CDR3: CASSSGPRQGYTF

J: TRBJ2-2
V: TRBV6-2/TRBV6-3
size: many
D: .
DNA: TGTGCCAGCAGTTACTCGTCCGAGGGGCCGTTCGCGAACACCGGGGAGCTGTTTTTT
CDR3: CASSYSSEGPFANTGELFF

J: TRBJ2-3
V: TRBV10-3
size: many
D: TRBD2
DNA: TGTGCCATCAGTGATATAGTGAGCGGGAGTTCCACAGATACGCAGTATTTT
CDR3: CAISDIVSGSSTDTQYF

J: TRBJ2-1
V: TRBV9
size: few
D: .
DNA: TGTGCCAGCAGCGTTCGGGACAATGAGCAGTTCTTC
CDR3: CASSVRDNEQFF

J: TRBJ1-5
V: TRBV6-8
size: many
D: .
DNA: TGTGCCAGCCCAACGGGGGTAAGCAATCAGCCCCAGCATTTT
CDR3: CASPTGVSNQPQHF

J: TRBJ1-1
V: TRBV5-1
size: few
D: .
DNA: TGCGCCAGCAGCTTGACATCCTCGAGCACTGAAGCTTTCTTT
CDR3: CASSLTSSSTEAFF

J: TRBJ2-3
V: TRBV12-5
size: .
D: TRBD2
DNA: TGTGCTAGTGGACTAACGGGAGGTCTCACAGATACGCAGTATTTT
CDR3: CASGLTGGLTDTQYF

J: TRBJ1-6
V: TRBV6-2/TRBV6-3
size: .
D: .
DNA: TGTGCCAGCCTCGACCCAGGGGTCCTTTCACCCCTCCACTTT
CDR3: CASLDPGVLSPLHF

J: TRBJ2-7
V: TRBV5-1
size: many
D: .
DNA: TGCGCCAGCAGCATTGGTGGCAGGGGGGACGAGCAGTACTTC
CDR3: CASSIGGRGDEQYF

J: TRBJ1-1
V: TRBV13
size: many
D: .
DNA: TGTGCCAGCAGCTTAACAATCGGGCGGGTGGACACTGAAGCTTTCTTT
CDR3: CASSLTIGRVDTEAFF

J: TRBJ1-5
V: TRBV2
size: many
D: .
DNA: TGTGCCAGCAGGACGTTTCAGGGAGAGGGCAATCAGCCCCAGCATTTT
CDR3: CASRTFQGEGNQPQHF

J: TRBJ2-5
V: TRBV7-9
size: many
D: .
DNA: TGTGCCAGCGCCAACCCTCCTAACGGAATCCAAGAGACCCAGTACTTC
CDR3: CASANPPNGIQETQYF

J: TRBJ2-1
V: TRBV20-1
size: .
D: .
DNA: TGCAGTGCTAGAGTAAAGAGGCAGGGGATCCCGAAACTTTACAATGAGCAGTTCTTC
CDR3: CSARVKRQGIPKLYNEQFF

J: TRBJ2-1
V: TRBV28
size: many
D: .
DNA: TGTGCCAGCAGTTTACGGGGCTACAATGAGCAGTTCTTC
CDR3: CASSLRGYNEQFF

J: TRBJ2-7
V: TRBV27
size: .
D: TRBD1
DNA: TGTGCCAGCAGTTCGACAGGGCGGGAGCAGTACTTC
CDR3: CASSSTGREQYF

J: TRBJ2-1
V: TRBV5-1
size: many
D: TRBD1
DNA: TGCGCCAGCAGCCCCGGGACAGTGTACAATGAGCAGTTCTTC
CDR3: CASSPGTVYNEQFF

J: TRBJ1-5
V: TRBV2
size: few
D: .
DNA: TGTGCCAGCAGAGGACAGTATGGCAATCAGCCCCAGCATTTT
CDR3: CASRGQYGNQPQHF

J: TRBJ2-1
V: TRBV20-1
size: few
D: TRBD1
DNA: TGCAGAGCTGGGACAGCCCAGTTCTTC
CDR3: CRAGTAQFF

J: TRBJ1-2
V: TRBV6-6
size: .
D: .
DNA: TGTGCCAGCAGTTACAGGGGACGCTACACCTTC
CDR3: CASSYRGRYTF

J: TRBJ2-1
V: TRBV7-9
size: many
D: .
DNA: TGTGCCAGCAGCCCCCGGGACCACTCCTACAATGAGCAGTTCTTC
CDR3: CASSPRDHSYNEQFF

J: TRBJ1-2
V: TRBV29-1
size: .
D: .
DNA: TGCAGCGTCCGAGACGGGAAGAACTATGGCTACACCTTC
CDR3: CSVRDGKNYGYTF

J: TRBJ2-5
V: TRBV20-1
size: .
D: TRBD1
DNA: TGCAGTGCCCAGGGGGCGGAAGAGACCCAGTACTTC
CDR3: CSAQGAEETQYF

J: TRBJ2-7
V: TRBV5-1
size: many
D: TRBD2
DNA: TGCGCCAGCAGCTTACTAGCGGGGGCTCCCTACGAGCAGTACTTC
CDR3: CASSLLAGAPYEQYF

J: TRBJ2-3
V: TRBV5-1
size: many
D: TRBD1
DNA: TGCGCCAGCAGCTCATCGGACAGGGGCACAGATACGCAGTATTTT
CDR3: CASSSSDRGTDTQYF

J: TRBJ2-3
V: TRBV28
size: many
D: .
DNA: TGTGCCAGCAGTTTTGAGGCGAGGACAGATACGCAGTATTTT
CDR3: CASSFEARTDTQYF

J: TRBJ1-2
V: TRBV20-1
size: few
D: .
DNA: TGCAGTGCTAGAGATCGGGACGCGCGGCACTATGGCTACACCTTC
CDR3: CSARDRDARHYGYTF

J: TRBJ2-1
V: TRBV5-1
size: many
D: TRBD2
DNA: TGCGCCAGCAGCTGGAGCGGGGGGGCCGACAATGAGCAGTTCTTC
CDR3: CASSWSGGADNEQFF

J: TRBJ1-1
V: TRBV11-2
size: many
D: TRBD1
DNA: TGTGCCAGCAGCTCCTCACCACAGGGGCGCTACACTGAAGCTTTCTTT
CDR3: CASSSSPQGRYTEAFF

J: TRBJ1-2
V: TRBV30
size: .
D: .
DNA: TGTGCCTGGAGTGACCAACCCGGGTATGGCTACACCTTC
CDR3: CAWSDQPGYGYTF

J: TRBJ1-6
V: TRBV28
size: many
D: TRBD1
DNA: TGTGCCAGCAGTCCCGGGACAGCTCGAATTTTCCACTTT
CDR3: CASSPGTARIFHF

J: TRBJ1-2
V: TRBV4-1
size: .
D: .
DNA: TGCGCCAGCAGCCCTCACAGGGACCGTTATGGCTACACCTTC
CDR3: CASSPHRDRYGYTF

J: TRBJ1-5
V: TRBV5-6
size: few
D: .
DNA: TGTGCCAGCAGCTCGGTTAACAGCTATCAGCCCCAGCATTTT
CDR3: CASSSVNSYQPQHF

J: TRBJ2-1
V: TRBV24-1
size: .
D: TRBD1
DNA: TGTGCCACCAGTGACCCGGCCGGGACAGGTTATGATGAGCAGTTCTTC
CDR3: CATSDPAGTGYDEQFF

J: TRBJ1-4
V: TRBV5-4
size: .
D: TRBD1
DNA: TGTGCCAGCAGCGCTGCTACAGGGGGACCTAATGAAAAACTGTTTTTT
CDR3: CASSAATGGPNEKLFF

J: TRBJ2-2
V: TRBV6-1
size: .
D: .
DNA: TGTGCCAGCAGGGGGGGGCCCGGGGAGCTGTTTTTT
CDR3: CASRGGPGELFF

J: TRBJ2-1
V: TRBV5-1
size: few
D: .
DNA: TGCGCCAGCAGCCCCCTTCTACCCGGCCCCTACAATGAGCAGTTCTTC
CDR3: CASSPLLPGPYNEQFF

J: TRBJ2-3
V: TRBV2
size: many
D: .
DNA: TGTGCCAGCAGTGGTTCGGGCGGCACGGATACGCAGTATTTT
CDR3: CASSGSGGTDTQYF

J: TRBJ1-1
V: TRBV28
size: many
D: .
DNA: TGTGCCAGCAGTTTAGGAGGAGGGGGTTTCACTGAAGCTTTCTTT
CDR3: CASSLGGGGFTEAFF

J: TRBJ2-3
V: TRBV7-3
size: many
D: .
DNA: TGTGCCAGCAGCTTCACAGGGCTCGGGACAGATACGCAGTATTTT
CDR3: CASSFTGLGTDTQYF

J: TRBJ2-1
V: TRBV18
size: many
D: .
DNA: TGTGCCAGCTCACCACAAACAGGCCGGTCCTACAATGAGCAGTTCTTC
CDR3: CASSPQTGRSYNEQFF

J: TRBJ1-2
V: TRBV20-1
size: many
D: .
DNA: TGCAGTGCTAGAGATCACGAGACAGGCTACACCTTC
CDR3: CSARDHETGYTF

J: TRBJ2-2
V: TRBV9
size: .
D: TRBD1
DNA: TGTGCCAGCAGCGGGGACAGGGGGAACACCGGGGAGCTGTTTTTT
CDR3: CASSGDRGNTGELFF

J: TRBJ2-5
V: TRBV7-9
size: .
D: TRBD1
DNA: TGTGCCAGCAGCCCTAGTGTAGGACAGGGGTTAAGAGAGACCCAGTACTTC
CDR3: CASSPSVGQGLRETQYF

J: TRBJ2-2
V: TRBV5-1
size: few
D: .
DNA: TGCGCCAGCCACTTCCAGGGTGGGAACACCGGGGAGCTGTTTTTT
CDR3: CASHFQGGNTGELFF

J: TRBJ1-6
V: TRBV6-1
size: .
D: TRBD1
DNA: TGTGCCAGCAGAGTTACCGGAGACAGGGTAAACTCACCCCTCCACTTT
CDR3: CASRVTGDRVNSPLHF

J: TRBJ2-5
V: TRBV20-1
size: many
D: TRBD1
DNA: TGCAGTGCTAGAGAAGGGACAGGGGTGGAGACCCAGTACTTC
CDR3: CSAREGTGVETQYF